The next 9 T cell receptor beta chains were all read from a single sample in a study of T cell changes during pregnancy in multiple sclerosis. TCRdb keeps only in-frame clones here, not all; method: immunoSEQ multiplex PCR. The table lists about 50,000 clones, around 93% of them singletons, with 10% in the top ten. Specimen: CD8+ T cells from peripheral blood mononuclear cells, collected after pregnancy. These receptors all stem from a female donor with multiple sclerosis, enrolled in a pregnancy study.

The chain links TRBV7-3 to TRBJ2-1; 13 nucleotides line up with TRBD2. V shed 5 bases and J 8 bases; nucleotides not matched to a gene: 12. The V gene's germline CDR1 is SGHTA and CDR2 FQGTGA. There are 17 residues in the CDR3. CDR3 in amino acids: CASSPGLAGPPVDEQFF. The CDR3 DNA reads TGTGCCAGCAGCCCGGGACTAGCGGGACCCCCGGTGGATGAGCAGTTCTTC.

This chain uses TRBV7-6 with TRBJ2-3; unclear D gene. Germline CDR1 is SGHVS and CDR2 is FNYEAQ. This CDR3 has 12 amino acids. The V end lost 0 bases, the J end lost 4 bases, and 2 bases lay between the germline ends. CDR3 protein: CASSLAADTQYF. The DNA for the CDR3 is TGTGCCAGCAGCTTAGCCGCAGATACGCAGTATTTT.

CDR3 sequence reads: CATSRDRGHHTEAFF. In DNA form, the CDR3 reads TGTGCCACCAGCAGAGATCGGGGACACCACACTGAAGCTTTCTTT. The chain joins TRBV15 to TRBJ1-1; tentatively, D is TRBD1 (6 bases). This CDR3 region has 15 residues. V gave up 0 bases and J gave up 3 bases, with 11 bases separating them. Germline loops: CDR1 LNHNV, CDR2 YYDKDF (reference sequence).

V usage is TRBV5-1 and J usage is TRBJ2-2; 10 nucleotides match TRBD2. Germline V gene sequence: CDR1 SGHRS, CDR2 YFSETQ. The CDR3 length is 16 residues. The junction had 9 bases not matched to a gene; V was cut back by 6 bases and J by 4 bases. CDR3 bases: TGCGCCAGCACCGGTCTAGCGGGGGAGGGCACCGGGGAGCTGTTTTTT. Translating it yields CASTGLAGEGTGELFF.

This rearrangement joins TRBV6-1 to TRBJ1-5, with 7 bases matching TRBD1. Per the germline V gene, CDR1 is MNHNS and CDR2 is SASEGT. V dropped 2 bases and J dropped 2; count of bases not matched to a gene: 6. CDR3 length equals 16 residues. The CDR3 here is CASSEYGGQGNQPQHF. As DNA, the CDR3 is TGTGCCAGCAGTGAATACGGAGGACAGGGCAATCAGCCCCAGCATTTT.

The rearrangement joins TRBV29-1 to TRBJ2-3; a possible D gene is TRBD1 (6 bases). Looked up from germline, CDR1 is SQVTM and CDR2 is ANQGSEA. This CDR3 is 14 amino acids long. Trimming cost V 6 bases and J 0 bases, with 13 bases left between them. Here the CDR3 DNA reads TGCAGCGTCGCAGGGGTCCCTAGCACAGATACGCAGTATTTT. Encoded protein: CSVAGVPSTDTQYF.

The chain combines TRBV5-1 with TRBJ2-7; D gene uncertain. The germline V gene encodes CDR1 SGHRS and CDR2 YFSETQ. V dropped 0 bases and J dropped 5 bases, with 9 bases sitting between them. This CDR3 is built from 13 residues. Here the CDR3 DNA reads TGCGCCAGCAGCTTGGATCTTGTTGACGAGCAGTACTTC. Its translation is CASSLDLVDEQYF.

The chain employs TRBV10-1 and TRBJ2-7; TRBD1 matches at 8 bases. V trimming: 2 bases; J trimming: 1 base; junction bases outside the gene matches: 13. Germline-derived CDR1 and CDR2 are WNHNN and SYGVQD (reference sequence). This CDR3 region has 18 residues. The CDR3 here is CASSETARGTGLSYEQYF. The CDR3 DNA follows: TGCGCCAGCAGTGAGACAGCAAGGGGGACAGGTCTTTCCTACGAGCAGTACTTC.

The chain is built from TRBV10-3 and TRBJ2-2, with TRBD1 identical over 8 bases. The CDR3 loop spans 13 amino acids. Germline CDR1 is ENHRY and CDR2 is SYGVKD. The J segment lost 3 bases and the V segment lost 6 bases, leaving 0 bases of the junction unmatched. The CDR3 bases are TGTGCCATCAGGACAGGGGACACCGGGGAGCTGTTTTTT. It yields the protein CAIRTGDTGELFF.